This T cell receptor beta chain is drawn from a study of radiotherapy plus CTLA-4 blockade in lung cancer. Overall study: There were objective responses in 15% to 20% of patients, and over 25% had disease control. The study's findings and limits: Among reported predictors of response, early blood T cell clone dynamics with interferon-beta performed best.

Generated by immunoSEQ multiplex PCR, the TCRdb table keeps only in-frame clones and is missing some. The profile shows 85,000 to 95,000 clones, roughly 85% of them singletons. In the case of this clone: The antigen is not known.

The CDR3 has 17 amino acids. The germline V gene has CDR1 LNHDA and CDR2 SQIVND (reference sequence). Germline trimming cut 6 bases from V and 2 bases from J; bases unmatched to any gene: 7. Sequenced here: peripheral blood, sampled from a patient treated with radiotherapy plus ipilimumab. The genes are TRBV19 and TRBJ2-1; the match to TRBD2 covers 13 bases. This receptor was taken from a human donor with non-small cell lung cancer that progressed on radiotherapy plus ipilimumab. The CDR3 spells CASSRTSGSTPYNEQFF. CDR3 in DNA: TGTGCCAGTAGCCGGACTAGCGGGAGCACCCCCTACAATGAGCAGTTCTTC.